This TCR beta chain was sequenced for a study of T cell repertoires in cytomegalovirus infection. Whole-study context: It can be stated that public TCR beta signatures indicated CMV infection as well as a matching HLA type. Study-wide findings and caveats: Cumulated frequencies of public TCR beta families served to identify carriers of CMV plus the relevant HLA. HLA-C-restricted CMV clonotypes gave the most frequent clonotype in two of eight donors.

MiXCR, applied by TCRdb to the reads, yields one record per CDR3 protein. The repertoire has roughly 200,000 distinct CDR3 sequences, nearly 9.5% of them found once; the top ten carry about 4.6%. This clonotype was detected ten times or more. Its antigen is as yet unknown. V was cut by 5 bases and J by 8 bases, with 21 bases left in between. Germline-derived CDR1 and CDR2 are SGHVS and FQNEAQ. This CDR3 is 15 amino acids long. This chain uses TRBV7-8 with TRBJ1-2, with D possibly matching TRBD1 (6 bases). This receptor was identified in a human donor in good health (CMV status not recorded). Some clones in this sample may be carry-over from other donors' samples. The sequenced sample was PBMCs. Here the CDR3 DNA reads TGTGCCAGCAGCACGGGGGCCACCCGGGGGGAGGGCTACACCTTC. It encodes CASSTGATRGEGYTF.